The clone carrying this T cell receptor (beta chain) was seen more than once but under ten times. At one end, the junction sequence differs from germline, possibly due to a read error. The authors ran a second PCR of roughly 7 to 11 cycles using a sample-barcoded 5' primer and a J-beta primer mix. TCRdb re-derived calls from the 5' RACE reads in MiXCR, one entry per CDR3 protein. The repertoire has about 1,500,000 distinct CDR3 sequences, 28% of them found once; the top ten carry around 7.7%. This CDR3 region has 14 residues. Germline lookup yields CDR1 DFQATT and CDR2 SNEGSKA (reference sequence). This entry is derived from a study of blood T cells in healthy people across ages. Isolation yielded PBMCs, at least 7 million per sample, in every case.

The rearrangement joins TRBV20-1 to TRBJ2-1, with 8 bases lining up with TRBD1. This clonotype was sampled from a woman aged 25-40 years in good health. Sequences were obtained from blood. CDR3 sequence reads: CSARQGASYDEQFF. The DNA of the CDR3 is TGCAGTGCTAGGCAGGGGGCCTCCTACGATGAGCAGTTCTTC.